These 15 T cell receptor beta chains share one sample of origin, sequenced in a study of chemoradiotherapy in HPV16-positive cancers. TCRdb keeps only in-frame clones here, not all; method: immunoSEQ multiplex PCR. The sample contains 7,000 to 8,500 clones, more than 75% of which appear only once. The sample here was taken from a patient who underwent chemoradiotherapy. The receptors come from a human donor with HPV-associated anogenital cancer.

This sequence joins TRBV14 and TRBJ1-2; the D is unclear. The germline V gene encodes CDR1 SGHDN and CDR2 FVKESK. Trimming pared 1 base from V and 4 bases from J, leaving 7 bases between. The CDR3 is made up of 13 amino acids. The CDR3: CASSQVVTYGYTF. The CDR3 DNA sequence: TGTGCCAGCAGCCAAGTTGTAACCTATGGCTACACCTTC.

V and J are TRBV6-1 and TRBJ2-2, with 8 positions matching TRBD1. The CDR3 runs 13 residues. Per germline, CDR1 MNHNS and CDR2 SASEGT. After removal of 9 bases from V and 11 bases from J, the junction contained 11 bases not matched to a gene. DNA of the CDR3: TGTGCCAGTCGAGACAGGGGTTTCACCGAGCTGTTTTTT. It encodes CASRDRGFTELFF.

Turning to this clone: The same CDR3 also results from other DNA sequences found in this sample. J is TRBJ2-7 and V is TRBV4-1; tentatively, D is TRBD2 (7 bases). CDR1 and CDR2 from the germline V gene are MGHRA and YSYEKL. V shed 4 bases and J shed 0 bases, with 22 bases lying between them. The CDR3 sequence is 18 residues long. The chain's CDR3 is CASSPWGGGRTFSYEQYF. The DNA for the CDR3 is TGCGCCAGCAGCCCCTGGGGAGGGGGACGAACGTTCTCCTACGAGCAGTACTTC.

The rearrangement joins TRBV19 to TRBJ2-3, with a possible D match to TRBD2 (5 bases). The V and J ends lost 2 bases and 1 base respectively, with 10 bases between them. This CDR3 region has 15 residues. Germline values: CDR1 LNHDA, CDR2 SQIVND (reference sequence). The CDR3 bases are TGTGCCAGTAGTATAATTAGCGCACGCACAGATACGCAGTATTTT. Translation gives CASSIISARTDTQYF.

The chain couples TRBV15 to TRBJ2-7; tentatively, D is TRBD1 or TRBD2 (5 bases each). Between the trimmed V and J ends, which lost 5 bases and 6 bases, there was a span of 17 bases. Germline assignment: CDR1 LNHNV and CDR2 YYDKDF (reference sequence). This CDR3 is built from 14 residues. The CDR3, as DNA: TGTGCCACCAGCCGTCGGAGCTCAGGGAGCGAGCAGTACTTC. It translates to CATSRRSSGSEQYF. Full variable domain (remainder filled in from reference TRBV15 and TRBJ2-7): DAMVIQNPRYQVTQFGKPVTLSCSQTLNHNVMYWYQQKSSQAPKLLFHYYDKDFNNEADTPDNFQSRRPNTSFCFLDIRSPGLGDTAMYLCATSRRSSGSEQYFGPGTRLTVT.

V gene TRBV7-2 combines with J gene TRBJ2-7; TRBD2 matches at 11 bases. J was trimmed by 3 bases and V by 5 bases; bases with no gene match: 15. The CDR3 runs to 18 residues. Looked up from germline, CDR1 is SGHTA and CDR2 is FQGNSA. CDR3 in DNA: TGTGCCAGCAGCACCCGCCGGCTAGCGGGGGGCCGATACTACGAGCAGTACTTC. Its translation is CASSTRRLAGGRYYEQYF.

The sample holds a few counts of this clone. The gene calls are TRBV2 and TRBJ2-1; the D is unclear. The CDR3 length is 14 residues. Trimming cost V 0 bases and J 8 bases, with 11 bases left between them. The germline V gene encodes CDR1 SNHLY and CDR2 FYNNEI. CDR3 in amino acids: CASSEARVAYEQFF. In DNA form, the CDR3 reads TGTGCCAGCAGTGAAGCAAGGGTGGCGTATGAGCAGTTCTTC. The complete variable domain, with remaining parts taken from reference TRBV2 and TRBJ2-1, reads EPEVTQTPSHQVTQMGQEVILRCVPISNHLYFYWYRQILGQKVEFLVSFYNNEISEKSEIFDDQFSVERPDGSNFTLKIRSTKLEDSAMYFCASSEARVAYEQFFGPGTRLTVL.

The genes are TRBV7-2 and TRBJ1-2, with a possible D match to TRBD1 (6 bases). V was shortened by 5 bases and J by 4 bases, with 11 bases between the two germline ends. This CDR3 region has 13 residues. CDR1 and CDR2 (germline): SGHTA, FQGNSA. The CDR3 loop reads CASSPEGGYGYTF. DNA of the CDR3: TGTGCCAGCAGCCCCGAAGGGGGCTATGGCTACACCTTC.

The gene calls are TRBV10-1 and TRBJ2-7; 14 bases align to TRBD2. CDR1 WNHNN and CDR2 SYGVQD come from the germline V gene (reference sequence). The CDR3 extends over 18 amino acids. The V gene end was trimmed by 6 bases and the J gene end by 1 base; junction bases not matched to a gene: 11. The CDR3 region has the DNA TGCGCCAGCAGACCTCCGGGACTAGCGGGAGAAACTTCCTACGAGCAGTACTTC. Translated, it gives CASRPPGLAGETSYEQYF.

This chain joins TRBV28 and TRBJ2-5, with a tentative D call TRBD2 (5 bases). Per germline, CDR1 MDHEN and CDR2 SYDVKM. The CDR3 is 17 amino acids. V lost 3 bases and J lost 5, with 22 bases in between. CDR3 in amino acids: CASSFGSRSGFGETQYF. CDR3 bases: TGTGCCAGCAGTTTCGGTTCACGAAGCGGATTCGGGGAGACCCAGTACTTC.

The chain is built from TRBV5-5 and TRBJ1-1; TRBD1 might be the D (5 bases). CDR3 length: 14 residues. Per germline, CDR1 SGHKS and CDR2 YYEKEE (reference sequence). Trimming cost V 0 bases and J 5 bases, with 11 bases left between them. The CDR3: CASSLGWGDTEAFF. DNA for the CDR3: TGTGCCAGCAGCTTGGGTTGGGGGGATACTGAAGCTTTCTTT.

The CDR3 reads CASSIGTAGNTIYF. The CDR3 DNA follows: TGTGCCAGTAGTATCGGGACGGCTGGAAACACCATATATTTT. The rearrangement uses TRBV19 and TRBJ1-3; D may be TRBD1 (5 bases). The CDR3 loop spans 14 amino acids. The germline CDR1 and CDR2 sequences are LNHDA and SQIVND (reference sequence). The ends were cut back, 3 bases at V and 2 bases at J, with 8 bases in the middle.

The gene calls are TRBV6-4 and TRBJ2-1; D might be TRBD1 (5 bases). V lost 4 bases and J lost 6, with 19 bases in between. The CDR3 is 16 amino acids. CDR1 and CDR2 from the germline V gene are MRHNA and SNTAGT. The CDR3 is CASSAQDWSQGNEQFF. CDR3 DNA: TGTGCCAGCAGTGCCCAAGACTGGAGTCAGGGCAATGAGCAGTTCTTC.

The rearrangement uses TRBV11-3 and TRBJ2-1; 9 bases map to TRBD2. CDR3 length: 18 residues. The trim removed 5 bases at V and 1 base at J, leaving 12 bases unmatched. Germline assignment: CDR1 SGHNT and CDR2 YENEEA. CDR3 nucleotides: TGTGCCAGCAGCAAGGGGGCTAGCGGGGCGGGTTCCTACAATGAGCAGTTCTTC. This codes for CASSKGASGAGSYNEQFF. The full variable domain, rest sourced from reference TRBV11-3 and TRBJ2-1, is EAGVVQSPRYKIIEKKQPVAFWCNPISGHNTLYWYLQNLGQGPELLIRYENEEAVDDSQLPKDRFSAERLKGVDSTLKIQPAELGDSAVYLCASSKGASGAGSYNEQFFGPGTRLTVL.

The chain is built from TRBV6-5 and TRBJ2-3; D could derive from TRBD1 or TRBD2 (6 bases each). V was trimmed by 8 bases and J by 1 base, leaving 13 bases between them. The germline CDR1 and CDR2 sequences are MNHEY and SVGAGI. The CDR3 has 14 residues. CDR3 residues: CASARGGRTDTQYF. The CDR3 nucleotides read TGTGCCAGCGCCAGAGGGGGGCGCACAGATACGCAGTATTTT.